The 13 T cell receptor beta chains reported below all come from one sample, sequenced in a study of regulatory T cells in long-lasting Graves disease. CDR3-region Arm-PCR and iRepertoire HTBI primers produced the TCR beta libraries. Each CDR3 protein is one row after TCRdb ran MiXCR on the multiplex PCR reads. The sample yields fewer than 650,000 distinct CDR3 sequences, about 16% seen once. The time point: newly diagnosed GD, antithyroid drugs for less than 3 months. Extracted RNA from PBMCs served as the source of the TCR library. This sample also appeared in a second study, on T cells in Graves' hyperthyroidism and ophthalmopathy.

Sequences were derived from peripheral blood mononuclear cells (PBMCs), sampled at new diagnosis, from a patient treated with antithyroid drugs. These receptors all stem from a man between 18 and 35 years old with Graves disease.

This clonotype was counted at least ten times. The chain is built from TRBV12-3 or TRBV12-4 and TRBJ1-2; TRBD1 matches 8 bases. Trimming at V came to 5 bases and at J to 4 bases, leaving 12 bases not matched to a gene. The CDR3 has 16 residues. The CDR3 spells CASSLAPSGQVYGYTF. The CDR3 bases are TGTGCCAGCAGTCTGGCGCCCTCGGGACAGGTCTATGGCTACACCTTC.

This clonotype was seen many times. The rearrangement joins TRBV7-8 to TRBJ2-1; TRBD2 matches at 8 bases. With 2 bases clipped from V and 4 bases from J, the junction kept 4 bases outside the gene matches. The CDR3 runs to 15 residues. The germline CDR1 and CDR2 sequences are SGHVS and FQNEAQ. The CDR3 region is CASSLTSGGYNEQFF. The CDR3 coding sequence is TGTGCCAGCAGCTTAACTAGCGGAGGGTACAATGAGCAGTTCTTC.

This clonotype showed up many times. The CDR3 coding sequence is TGTGCCAGCAGCTTAGGAGGAGGGGAGGGTACGCAGTATTTT. The encoded protein is CASSLGGGEGTQYF. This chain uses TRBV7-9 with TRBJ2-3; 7 bases are a match to TRBD2. V shed 1 base and J 8 bases; nucleotides not matched to a gene: 6. The CDR3 spans 14 residues. CDR1 SEHNR and CDR2 FQNEAQ come from the germline V gene (reference sequence).

This chain uses TRBV10-3 with TRBJ2-3; possible D gene TRBD1, 7 bases. The CDR3 contains 15 residues. V was shortened by 4 bases and J by 5 bases, with 16 bases between the two germline ends. Germline CDR1 is ENHRY and CDR2 is SYGVKD. DNA of the CDR3: TGTGCCATCAGTGGGGAGGCAGGGGGTAGAGATACGCAGTATTTT. This gives the protein CAISGEAGGRDTQYF.

This clonotype has a count of ten or more. The CDR3 is CASSLAGTGGSFFSYEQYF. The CDR3, as DNA: TGTGCCAGCAGTTTAGCCGGGACAGGGGGATCGTTTTTCTCCTACGAGCAGTACTTC. The genes are TRBV28 and TRBJ2-7; 11 bases fit TRBD1. The junction had 12 bases not matched to a gene; V was cut back by 2 bases and J by 0 bases. The V gene's germline CDR1 is MDHEN and CDR2 SYDVKM. This CDR3 has 19 residues.

This CDR3 is CASSLASGPLGNEQFF. As DNA, the CDR3 is TGTGCCAGCAGCTTAGCGAGCGGGCCCCTAGGAAATGAGCAGTTCTTC. This chain connects TRBV7-9 to TRBJ2-1; D possibly corresponds to TRBD2 (6 bases). This CDR3 has 16 residues. Germline loops: CDR1 SEHNR, CDR2 FQNEAQ (reference sequence). V was shortened by 0 bases and J by 7 bases, with 16 bases between the two germline ends.

This clonotype turned up a few times. The chain has TRBV27 and TRBJ2-7, with 7 bases identical to TRBD1. The trim removed 5 bases at V and 0 bases at J, leaving 4 bases unmatched. The CDR3 length is 14 residues. The germline V gene has CDR1 MNHEY and CDR2 SMNVEV (reference sequence). The CDR3 DNA reads as TGTGCCAGCAGTCTACAGGGGCCCTCCTACGAGCAGTACTTC. It is translated as CASSLQGPSYEQYF.

This clonotype was seen ten or more times. The chain joins TRBV20-1 to TRBJ2-3, with TRBD2 matching over 8 bases. The J segment lost 5 bases and the V segment lost 3 bases, leaving 4 bases of the junction unmatched. CDR3 length: 13 amino acids. CDR1 and CDR2 (germline): DFQATT, SNEGSKA (reference sequence). CDR3 bases: TGCAGTGCTAGGGTAGCGGGAAGAGATACGCAGTATTTT. This codes for CSARVAGRDTQYF.

The sample holds a few counts of this clonotype. The CDR3, as DNA: TGTGCCAGCAGCCCCCGGACAGGGCCCTCCTCCTACGAGCAGTACTTC. Encoded protein: CASSPRTGPSSYEQYF. The chain couples TRBV9 to TRBJ2-7; 8 bases align to TRBD1. Germline values: CDR1 SGDLS, CDR2 YYNGEE. V shed 4 bases and J 0 bases; nucleotides not matched to a gene: 9. The CDR3 runs to 16 residues.

This clonotype was seen ten or more times. J is TRBJ2-7 and V is TRBV12-3 or TRBV12-4; D unclear. This CDR3 is built from 11 residues. V lost 3 bases to trimming and J lost 6 bases, with 6 bases between them. The CDR3 reads CASSFSAEQYF. Written as DNA, the CDR3 is TGTGCCAGCAGTTTTTCAGCCGAGCAGTACTTC.

This clonotype turned up a few times. The chain is built from TRBV29-1 and TRBJ2-7, with D unclear. Germline V lookup: CDR1 SQVTM, CDR2 ANQGSEA. The CDR3 contains 14 residues. Trimming stripped 2 bases from V and 4 bases from J, with 15 bases between. CDR3 sequence: CSVEFGSGGYEQYF. The DNA for the CDR3 is TGCAGCGTTGAATTTGGATCCGGTGGATACGAGCAGTACTTC.

The chain recombines TRBV4-1 with TRBJ2-7; TRBD2 matches 11 bases. The CDR3 consists of 16 residues. Germline V lookup: CDR1 MGHRA, CDR2 YSYEKL. V gave up 2 bases and J gave up 2 bases; unmatched junction bases: 5. This CDR3 reads CASSQYGTSGTYEQYF. The CDR3 bases are TGCGCCAGCAGCCAATATGGGACTAGCGGAACCTACGAGCAGTACTTC.

The chain carries TRBV27 and TRBJ2-2; perhaps TRBD2 as D (7 bases). This CDR3 has 15 amino acids. Germline CDR1 and CDR2: MNHEY and SMNVEV (reference sequence). The V and J ends lost 9 bases and 5 bases respectively, with 19 bases between them. CDR3 bases: TGTGCCAGTCGATCGGGGGGCAGATTGACCGGGGAGCTGTTTTTT. Its protein is CASRSGGRLTGELFF.